This section outlines one TCR beta chain sequence together with its context. No antigen is known for it. The source of the sample is a study of cytomegalovirus exposure and HLA in healthy donors. General study findings and limits: One later analysis, an examination of the 120 validation repertoires, found that first-cohort TCR clusters tended to co-occur in them. Among the CMV-associated chains, three were confirmed in vitro as specific for CMV antigens. The authors listed 180 or so TCR beta chains as cytomegalovirus-associated.

Assay: immunoSEQ multiplex PCR; the TCRdb copy retains only in-frame clones and omits some. Of roughly 120,000 clones in the sample, roughly 84% are singletons; the top ten hold about 2%. V dropped 0 bases and J dropped 8 bases, with 19 bases sitting between them. The germline V gene encodes CDR1 LGHNA and CDR2 YSLEER. This CDR3 has 16 residues. The chain carries TRBV4-3 and TRBJ1-2; weak D call: TRBD1 (5 bases). The sequencing input was PBMCs. The receptor's source is a woman aged 30 to 39 in good health and CMV-seronegative. The CDR3 loop reads CASSQDPGLIIRGYTF. In DNA form, the CDR3 reads TGCGCCAGCAGCCAAGATCCGGGACTCATAATTCGGGGCTACACCTTC.